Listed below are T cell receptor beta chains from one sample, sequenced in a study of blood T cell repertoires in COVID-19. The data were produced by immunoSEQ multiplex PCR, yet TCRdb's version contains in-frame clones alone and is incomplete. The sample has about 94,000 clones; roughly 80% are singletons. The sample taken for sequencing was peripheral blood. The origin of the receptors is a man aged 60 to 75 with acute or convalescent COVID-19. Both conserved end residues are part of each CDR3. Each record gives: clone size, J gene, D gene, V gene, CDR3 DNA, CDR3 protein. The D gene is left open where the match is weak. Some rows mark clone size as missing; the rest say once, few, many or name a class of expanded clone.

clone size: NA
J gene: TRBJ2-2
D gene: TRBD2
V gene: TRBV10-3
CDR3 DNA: TGTGCCATCAGTCAGACTAGCGGGGGGGCCTCGGCCGGGGAGCTGTTTTTT
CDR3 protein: CAISQTSGGASAGELFF

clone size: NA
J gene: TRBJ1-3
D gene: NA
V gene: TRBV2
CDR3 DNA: TGTGCCAGCTGTCCGGGATCCTTGCTCCTCTCTGGAAACACCATATATTTT
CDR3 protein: CASCPGSLLLSGNTIYF

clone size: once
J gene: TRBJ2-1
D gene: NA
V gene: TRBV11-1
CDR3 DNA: TGTGCCAGCAGCTTAGAAGGCAGGCGTAATGAGCAGTTCTTC
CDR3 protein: CASSLEGRRNEQFF

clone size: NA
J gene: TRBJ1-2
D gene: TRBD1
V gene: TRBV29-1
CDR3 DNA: TGCAGCGTAGACAAGGACAGGGGACACTATGGCTACACCTTC
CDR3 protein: CSVDKDRGHYGYTF

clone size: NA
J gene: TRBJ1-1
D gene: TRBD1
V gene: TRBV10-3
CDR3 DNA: TGTGCCATCAGTGACCCACCGGGGGGACAGGCTCCCCTCTCTGGCAAAGCTTTCTTT
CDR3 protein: CAISDPPGGQAPLSGKAFF

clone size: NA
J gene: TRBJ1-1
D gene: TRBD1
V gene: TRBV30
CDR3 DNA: TGTGCCTGGTCAGGGGGTGGAACTGAAGCTTTCTTT
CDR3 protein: CAWSGGGTEAFF

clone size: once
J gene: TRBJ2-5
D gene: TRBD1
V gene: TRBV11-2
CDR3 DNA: TGTGCCAGCAGCTTAGGTACCAGGGGGCAAGAGACCCAGTACTTC
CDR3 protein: CASSLGTRGQETQYF

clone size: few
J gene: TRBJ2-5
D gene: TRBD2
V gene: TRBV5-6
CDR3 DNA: TGTGCCAGCAGCTTGGGGGGACTAGAAGAGACCCAGTACTTC
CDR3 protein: CASSLGGLEETQYF

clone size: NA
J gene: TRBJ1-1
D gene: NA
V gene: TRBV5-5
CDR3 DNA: TGTGCCAGCAGGTCGACTGTAGGGGCTGAAGCTTTCTTT
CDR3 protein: CASRSTVGAEAFF

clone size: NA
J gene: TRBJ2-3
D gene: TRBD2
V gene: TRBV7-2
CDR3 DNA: TGTGCCAGCAGCCTGAGCGCGGGGGTCGCAGATACGCAGTATTTT
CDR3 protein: CASSLSAGVADTQYF

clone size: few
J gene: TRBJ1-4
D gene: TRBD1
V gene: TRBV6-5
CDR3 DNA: TGTGCCAGCAGCCTGACAGGGGATGAAAAACTGTTTTTT
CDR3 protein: CASSLTGDEKLFF

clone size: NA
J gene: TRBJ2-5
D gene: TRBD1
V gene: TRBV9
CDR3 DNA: TGTGCCAGCAGCGAGGGAGGGACAGGGCCTATACAAGAGACCCAGTACTTC
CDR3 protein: CASSEGGTGPIQETQYF

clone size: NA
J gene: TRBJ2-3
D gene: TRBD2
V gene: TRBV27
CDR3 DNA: TGTGCCAGCAGTCCGACTAGCGGGTATACGCAGTATTTT
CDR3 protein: CASSPTSGYTQYF

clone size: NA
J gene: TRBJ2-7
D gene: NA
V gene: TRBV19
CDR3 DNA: TGTGCCAGTAGTATAGTTGGGCCATCCTACGAGCAGTACTTC
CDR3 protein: CASSIVGPSYEQYF

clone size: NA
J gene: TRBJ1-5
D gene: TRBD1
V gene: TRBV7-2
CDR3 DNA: TGTGCCAGCAGCTTGCAAACAGGGGTAGGCAATCAGCCCCAGCATTTT
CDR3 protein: CASSLQTGVGNQPQHF

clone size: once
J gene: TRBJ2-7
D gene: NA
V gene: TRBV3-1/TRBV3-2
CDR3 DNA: TGTGCCAGCACCACCGGACTAGAGCAGTACTTC
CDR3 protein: CASTTGLEQYF

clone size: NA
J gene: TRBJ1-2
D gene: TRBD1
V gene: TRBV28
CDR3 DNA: TGTGCCAGCAGTTTGTTTCAGGGACAGGCGAGTGGCTACACCTTC
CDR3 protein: CASSLFQGQASGYTF

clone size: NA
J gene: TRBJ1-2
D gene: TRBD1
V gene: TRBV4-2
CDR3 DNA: TGTGCCAGCAGCCAGGAATGGACAGGGTCTCAGGGTGGCTACACCTTC
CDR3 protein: CASSQEWTGSQGGYTF